These T cell receptor beta chains were read from a single sample in a study of radiotherapy plus CTLA-4 blockade in lung cancer. The data were produced by immunoSEQ multiplex PCR, yet TCRdb's version contains in-frame clones alone and is incomplete. The sample yields 40,000 to 45,000 clones, 65% to 75% seen once. This sample comprised peripheral blood, obtained from a patient treated with radiotherapy plus ipilimumab. The receptors come from a human donor with non-small cell lung cancer who had stable disease on radiotherapy plus ipilimumab. Each CDR3 is given with its conserved first and last residue. A D gene is named only where the DNA matches it firmly. Part of the rows lack a size; the others show once, few, many or a class for expanded clones.

.	TRBV27	TRBJ2-3	.	CASSFRQGMADTQYF	TGTGCCAGCAGCTTTAGGCAGGGTATGGCAGATACGCAGTATTTT
.	TRBV15	TRBJ1-2	.	CATSRLDIPNYGYTF	TGTGCCACCAGCCGTCTGGACATCCCTAACTATGGCTACACCTTC
.	TRBV6-5	TRBJ1-2	.	CASSYSPGQDVYGYTF	TGTGCCAGCAGTTACTCTCCGGGACAAGACGTCTATGGCTACACCTTC
TRBD1	TRBV27	TRBJ2-7	.	CASSRQGYEQYF	TGTGCCAGCAGTCGACAGGGCTACGAGCAGTACTTC
.	TRBV4-3	TRBJ2-1	once	CASSQEGRSNEQFF	TGCGCCAGCAGCCAAGAGGGGCGGAGTAATGAGCAGTTCTTC
.	TRBV11-2	TRBJ2-7	.	CASSLTGSRDEQYF	TGTGCCAGCAGCCTCACAGGGTCAAGGGACGAGCAGTACTTC
.	TRBV5-1	TRBJ2-1	.	CASSSQGYEQFF	TGCGCCAGCAGCTCACAGGGATATGAGCAGTTCTTC
.	TRBV30	TRBJ1-2	.	CAWSELYGYTF	TGTGCCTGGAGTGAACTCTATGGCTACACCTTC
.	TRBV5-4	TRBJ2-6	.	CASSLGGALSGANVLTF	TGTGCCAGCAGCCTAGGCGGTGCCCTCTCTGGGGCCAACGTCCTGACTTTC
TRBD1	TRBV29-1	TRBJ1-2	.	CSVDDAGTEYGYTF	TGCAGCGTTGACGATGCCGGGACAGAGTATGGCTACACCTTC
.	TRBV7-9	TRBJ1-1	.	CASSLAQGVDTEAFF	TGTGCCAGCAGCTTAGCGCAGGGTGTGGACACTGAAGCTTTCTTT
.	TRBV7-9	TRBJ2-1	.	CASSLRVGEQFF	TGTGCCAGCAGCTTACGAGTCGGTGAGCAGTTCTTC
TRBD1	TRBV5-1	TRBJ1-6	.	CASRWTGEASPLHF	TGCGCCAGCAGATGGACAGGGGAGGCTTCACCCCTCCACTTT
TRBD1	TRBV7-2	TRBJ2-7	.	CASSRDRGSPYEQYF	TGTGCCAGCAGCCGGGACAGGGGAAGCCCCTACGAGCAGTACTTC
.	TRBV5-1	TRBJ2-1	.	CASRLWTGRDEQFF	TGCGCCAGCAGACTCTGGACAGGGAGGGATGAGCAGTTCTTC
.	TRBV5-1	TRBJ2-3	.	CASSLARDSDTQYF	TGCGCCAGCAGCTTGGCCCGGGACTCAGATACGCAGTATTTT
TRBD1	TRBV2	TRBJ2-7	.	CASMDPNGQGRSYEQYF	TGTGCCAGCATGGATCCTAATGGACAGGGGAGGTCCTACGAGCAGTACTTC
.	TRBV2	TRBJ1-2	.	CASNWGSGIDGYTF	TGTGCCAGCAATTGGGGCTCAGGGATAGATGGCTACACCTTC
TRBD1	TRBV15	TRBJ1-1	few	CATSSGQGATNTEAFF	TGTGCCACCAGCTCGGGACAGGGGGCAACGAACACTGAAGCTTTCTTT
TRBD2	TRBV5-4	TRBJ2-1	.	CASTVRGGSYNEQFF	TGTGCCAGCACAGTGCGGGGGGGCTCTTACAATGAGCAGTTCTTC
.	TRBV20-1	TRBJ2-5	few	CSASQGKTQYF	TGCAGTGCTTCCCAGGGAAAGACCCAGTACTTC
TRBD2	TRBV27	TRBJ2-1	.	CASSGRTSGPSSYNEQFF	TGTGCCAGCAGTGGAAGGACTAGCGGGCCCAGCTCCTACAATGAGCAGTTCTTC
.	TRBV21-1	TRBJ2-7	.	CGVRQGDYEQYF	TGTGGGGTCCGACAAGGCGACTACGAGCAGTACTTC
TRBD2	TRBV5-1	TRBJ2-7	.	CASSATLAGGDEQYF	TGCGCCAGCAGCGCGACACTAGCGGGGGGGGACGAGCAGTACTTC
.	TRBV14	TRBJ2-7	.	CASSQDRRSYEQYF	TGTGCCAGCAGCCAAGATCGGCGGAGCTACGAGCAGTACTTC
.	TRBV18	TRBJ1-4	.	CASSADRDEKLFF	TGTGCCAGCTCGGCGGACAGAGATGAAAAACTGTTTTTT
TRBD1	TRBV5-1	TRBJ1-1	few	CASSPATGGGPRTEAFF	TGCGCCAGCAGCCCTGCAACAGGGGGAGGGCCCCGCACTGAAGCTTTCTTT
TRBD1	TRBV2	TRBJ1-6	.	CASSRGRNSPLHF	TGTGCCAGCAGCAGGGGGAGGAATTCACCCCTCCACTTT
TRBD2	TRBV2	TRBJ2-1	.	CASSRLAGTNEQFF	TGTGCCAGCAGCCGACTAGCGGGGACCAATGAGCAGTTCTTC
TRBD1	TRBV29-1	TRBJ1-2	.	CSVEGQGQGYTF	TGCAGCGTTGAGGGACAGGGACAAGGCTACACCTTC
.	TRBV25-1	TRBJ2-1	.	CASSAPRGNEQFF	TGTGCCAGCAGTGCTCCCCGGGGCAATGAGCAGTTCTTC
.	TRBV19	TRBJ1-2	few	CASTLDRTTFGYTF	TGTGCCAGTACCCTCGACAGAACCACGTTTGGCTACACCTTC
.	TRBV6-4	TRBJ1-1	.	CASSDARGEAFF	TGTGCCAGCAGTGACGCGAGGGGGGAAGCTTTCTTT
TRBD1	TRBV27	TRBJ1-3	.	CASSPGQGVLTGNTIYF	TGTGCCAGCAGTCCGGGACAGGGCGTTCTCACCGGAAACACCATATATTTT
.	TRBV5-5	TRBJ1-4	.	CASSFGGANEKLFF	TGTGCCAGCAGCTTTGGTGGAGCTAATGAAAAACTGTTTTTT
TRBD2	TRBV10-2	TRBJ2-1	.	CASRASGGISYNEQFF	TGCGCCAGCAGGGCTAGCGGGGGAATTTCCTACAATGAGCAGTTCTTC
.	TRBV10-3	TRBJ1-4	.	CAIRGLDEKLFF	TGTGCCATCAGAGGACTGGACGAAAAACTGTTTTTT
.	TRBV18	TRBJ2-5	.	CASSSTGVQTQYF	TGTGCCAGCTCTTCAACGGGGGTGCAGACCCAGTACTTC
.	TRBV6-5	TRBJ2-7	.	CASSQTYEQYF	TGTGCCAGCAGTCAAACCTACGAGCAGTACTTC
.	TRBV18	TRBJ1-2	few	CASSPPTRVGGYTF	TGTGCCAGCTCACCGCCCACGCGGGTTGGTGGCTACACCTTC
TRBD1	TRBV11-3	TRBJ1-2	.	CASSLESRDRGFYGYTF	TGTGCCAGCAGCTTAGAGTCCCGGGACAGGGGATTCTATGGCTACACCTTC
.	TRBV7-6	TRBJ1-6	once	CASSLVGGVNSPLHF	TGTGCCAGCAGCTTAGTTGGAGGCGTGAATTCACCCCTCCACTTT
.	TRBV4-1	TRBJ1-6	.	CASSQEGPGSRNSPLHF	TGCGCCAGCAGCCAAGAAGGCCCGGGAAGCCGAAATTCACCCCTCCACTTT
TRBD1	TRBV19	TRBJ2-5	.	CASSIGQGQETQYF	TGTGCCAGTAGCATCGGACAGGGCCAAGAGACCCAGTACTTC
.	TRBV21-1	TRBJ2-7	.	CASSKAGTAPGEQYF	TGTGCCAGCAGCAAAGCCGGGACAGCTCCCGGCGAGCAGTACTTC
TRBD1	TRBV10-1	TRBJ1-1	.	CASSRGTGNTEAFF	TGCGCCAGCTCTCGGGGGACAGGGAACACTGAAGCTTTCTTT
.	TRBV18	TRBJ2-7	.	CASSPGGGPYEQYF	TGTGCCAGCTCACCTGGGGGGGGCCCCTACGAGCAGTACTTC
.	TRBV5-4	TRBJ2-3	.	CASTQGGFQRGADTQYF	TGTGCCAGCACCCAGGGAGGCTTCCAAAGGGGCGCAGATACGCAGTATTTT
TRBD1	TRBV5-1	TRBJ2-3	.	CASSQTGTGRVDTQYF	TGCGCCAGCAGCCAGACCGGGACAGGACGTGTAGATACGCAGTATTTT